These 27 T cell receptor beta chains were sequenced from one sample in a study of blood T cell repertoires in COVID-19. Profiling relied on immunoSEQ multiplex PCR, and the TCRdb table lists in-frame clones only, not all of them. The sample has about 140,000 clones, 75% to 85% seen once; the top ten hold 10%. The sequenced material came from peripheral blood. The receptors were gathered from a man aged 60 to 75 with active or convalescent COVID-19.

The chain joins TRBV18 to TRBJ1-2, with D perhaps TRBD1 (5 bases). From germline, CDR1 is KGHSH and CDR2 LQKENI. The CDR3 spans 15 residues. Trimming left V 2 bases short and J 4 bases short, with 14 bases between. CDR3 loop: CASSPRAGLRYGYTF. The CDR3 DNA reads as TGTGCCAGCTCACCAAGGGCAGGGCTGCGCTATGGCTACACCTTC.

The chain links TRBV2 to TRBJ2-5; D unresolved. Deletions cut 6 bases from V and 5 bases from J, with 13 bases between. The CDR3 has 13 amino acids. Germline values: CDR1 SNHLY, CDR2 FYNNEI. CDR3 residues: CASSVLYGETQYF. In nucleotides, the CDR3 is TGTGCCAGCAGCGTATTGTACGGGGAGACCCAGTACTTC.

The chain combines TRBV11-2 with TRBJ1-6, with 9 bases fitting TRBD1. CDR3 size: 14 residues. Germline V gene sequence: CDR1 SGHAT, CDR2 FQNNGV. Losses at the gene ends were 5 bases for V and 7 bases for J; bases not matched to a gene: 3. In nucleotides, the CDR3 is TGTGCCAGCAGCCGAGACAGGGGGAATTCACCCCTCCACTTT. It is translated as CASSRDRGNSPLHF. The variable domain in full, with the rest retrieved from reference TRBV11-2 and TRBJ1-6, is EAGVAQSPRYKIIEKRQSVAFWCNPISGHATLYWYQQILGQGPKLLIQFQNNGVVDDSQLPKDRFSAERLKGVDSTLKIQPAKLEDSAVYLCASSRDRGNSPLHFGNGTRLTVT.

This chain links TRBV6-2 or TRBV6-3 with TRBJ2-5; maybe TRBD1 (5 bases). From germline, CDR1 is MNHEY and CDR2 SVGEGT. V was pared by 0 bases and J by 3 bases, with 14 bases between. The CDR3 runs to 16 residues. This chain's CDR3 is CASSYSSGYTEETQYF. The DNA for the CDR3 is TGTGCCAGCAGTTACTCTTCAGGGTATACGGAAGAGACCCAGTACTTC.

V and J are TRBV18 and TRBJ2-4; 13 bases are shared with TRBD2. V dropped 3 bases and J dropped 1; count of bases not matched to a gene: 15. Germline-derived CDR1 and CDR2 are KGHSH and LQKENI. This CDR3 contains 21 residues. The CDR3 spells CASSPDPIGTSGTLAKNIQYF. The CDR3 DNA reads as TGTGCCAGCTCACCCGACCCAATCGGGACTAGCGGGACCTTGGCCAAAAACATTCAGTACTTC.

This clone was seen repeatedly, ten times or more. CDR3 residues: CASSTALAGDNTGELFF. CDR3 DNA: TGCGCCAGCAGCACTGCCCTAGCGGGGGACAACACCGGGGAGCTGTTTTTT. The chain employs TRBV5-1 and TRBJ2-2; TRBD2 matches 10 bases. V shed 4 bases, J shed 2 bases, and the junction held 8 bases outside the gene matches. Germline-derived CDR1 and CDR2 are SGHRS and YFSETQ. The CDR3 length is 17 residues.

The J gene is TRBJ1-1, the V gene TRBV30; the D gene is possibly TRBD1 (6 bases). In germline, CDR1 is GTSNPN, CDR2 SVGIG (reference sequence). The V gene lost 0 bases and the J gene lost 3 bases, with 8 bases spanning the gap. The CDR3 is made up of 13 amino acids. Here the CDR3 reads CAWSVRGYTEAFF. The DNA of the CDR3 is TGTGCCTGGAGTGTAAGGGGGTACACTGAAGCTTTCTTT. The whole variable domain, filled in from reference TRBV30 and TRBJ1-1, reads SQTIHQWPATLVQPVGSPLSLECTVEGTSNPNLYWYRQAAGRGLQLLFYSVGIGQISSEVPQNLSASRPQDRQFILSSKKLLLSDSGFYLCAWSVRGYTEAFFGQGTRLTVV.

The rearrangement links TRBV19 to TRBJ1-1; D perhaps matches TRBD1 (5 bases). Germline CDR1 is LNHDA and CDR2 is SQIVND (reference sequence). Deletions cut 0 bases from V and 11 bases from J, with 13 bases between. The CDR3 has 13 residues. For the CDR3, the DNA is TGTGCCAGTAGTATAGATCCAGCGGGGGAGGCTTTCTTT. This codes for CASSIDPAGEAFF.

The V gene is TRBV5-1, the J gene TRBJ2-2, with unresolved D. Per the germline V gene, CDR1 is SGHRS and CDR2 is YFSETQ. Trimming removed 7 bases from V and 3 bases from J, with 10 bases in between. The CDR3 has 13 residues. CDR3 region: CASGSGDTGELFF. The CDR3 DNA follows: TGCGCCAGCGGAAGTGGAGACACCGGGGAGCTGTTTTTT.

This chain joins TRBV14 and TRBJ2-5, with D maybe TRBD2 (5 bases). CDR3 size: 14 residues. V lost 3 bases and J 2 bases, leaving 10 bases between the germline ends. Germline CDR1 and CDR2: SGHDN and FVKESK. The CDR3 protein is CASSHLATQETQYF. As DNA, the CDR3 is TGTGCCAGCAGCCACTTAGCGACACAAGAGACCCAGTACTTC.

The chain joins TRBV4-3 to TRBJ1-2, with a tentative D call TRBD1 (6 bases). There are 13 residues in the CDR3. Per germline, CDR1 LGHNA and CDR2 YSLEER. V lost 1 base and J lost 8, with 11 bases in between. The CDR3 DNA sequence: TGCGCCAGCAGCCAAGTGAAGGGGGAAGGCTACACCTTC. It yields the protein CASSQVKGEGYTF.

This sequence joins TRBV4-3 and TRBJ1-5; the D is unclear. CDR1 LGHNA and CDR2 YSLEER come from the germline V gene. V lost 0 bases to trimming and J lost 2 bases, with 11 bases between them. The CDR3 is 16 residues long. CDR3 nucleotide sequence: TGCGCCAGCAGCCAAGATTTGAAACATCGCAATCAGCCCCAGCATTTT. As protein: CASSQDLKHRNQPQHF.

The V call is TRBV5-6, the J call TRBJ1-4, with TRBD1 identical over 7 bases. CDR1 is SGHDT, CDR2 YYEEEE, per germline. The CDR3 runs 16 residues. The V gene end was trimmed by 0 bases and the J gene end by 3 bases; junction bases not matched to a gene: 5. CDR3 nucleotide sequence: TGTGCCAGCAGCTTGGGTATAGGGACAGCTAATGAAAAACTGTTTTTT. Its translation: CASSLGIGTANEKLFF.

This rearrangement joins TRBV7-2 to TRBJ1-6; 9 bases agree with TRBD1. Germline-derived CDR1 and CDR2 are SGHTA and FQGNSA. J gave up 9 bases and V 4 bases, and 10 bases lay outside the gene matches. CDR3 length: 16 amino acids. CDR3 DNA: TGTGCCAGCAGCTCGATCCCGGGACAGGGCCTTTCACCCCTCCACTTT. Its protein product is CASSSIPGQGLSPLHF.

The chain employs TRBV5-1 and TRBJ2-7; a weak D match, TRBD2 (6 bases). The CDR3 is made up of 12 amino acids. With 7 bases removed from V and 4 bases from J, the gap between germline ends came to 12 bases. Germline V gene data show CDR1 as SGHRS and CDR2 as YFSETQ. In DNA, the CDR3 is TGCGCCAGCCGGCGGGGTCCTTACGAGCAGTACTTC. Amino acid sequence: CASRRGPYEQYF.

The V call is TRBV29-1, the J call TRBJ1-2; D ambiguous. The CDR3 totals 15 residues. CDR1 is SQVTM and CDR2 is ANQGSEA in the germline V gene. V lost 1 base and J 4 bases, leaving 16 bases between the germline ends. CDR3 sequence: CSVEGLTQYLYGYTF. The CDR3 bases are TGCAGCGTTGAAGGTCTCACACAGTACCTCTATGGCTACACCTTC.

This chain uses TRBV5-1 with TRBJ2-1; TRBD1 aligns across 9 bases. Germline CDR1 reads SGHRS; CDR2 reads YFSETQ. The V and J ends lost 0 bases and 7 bases, in that order; junction bases with no gene match: 8. The CDR3 extends over 16 amino acids. DNA of the CDR3: TGCGCCAGCAGCTTGGAAGGGACAGGGTTAAGTAATGAGCAGTTCTTC. Translated, it gives CASSLEGTGLSNEQFF.

The rearrangement joins TRBV24-1 to TRBJ2-1; 9 bases are a match to TRBD2. Germline CDR1 KGHDR, CDR2 SFDVKD. There are 18 residues in the CDR3. With 3 bases clipped from V and 3 bases from J, the junction kept 11 bases outside the gene matches. The CDR3 DNA follows: TGTGCCACCAGTGATCCAAGAAAAAGCGGGGGGCACTACAATGAGCAGTTCTTC. This encodes CATSDPRKSGGHYNEQFF.

The V gene is TRBV25-1, the J gene TRBJ2-3, with 8 positions matching TRBD1. This CDR3 comprises 14 residues. The germline V gene encodes CDR1 MGHDK and CDR2 SYGVNS. Trimming at V came to 6 bases and at J to 0 bases, leaving 2 bases not matched to a gene. This CDR3 is CASRGTGSTDTQYF. The DNA for the CDR3 is TGTGCCAGCAGGGGGACAGGTAGCACAGATACGCAGTATTTT.

The CDR3 loop reads CATSRDLGGTYNEQFF. The CDR3 region has the DNA TGTGCCACCAGCAGAGATCTCGGCGGGACCTACAATGAGCAGTTCTTC. The chain employs TRBV15 and TRBJ2-1, with a tentative D call TRBD2 (6 bases). Germline-derived CDR1 and CDR2 are LNHNV and YYDKDF (reference sequence). The ends were cut back, 0 bases at V and 2 bases at J, with 11 bases in the middle. CDR3 length: 16 residues. Drawing the rest from reference TRBV15 and TRBJ2-1, the complete variable domain is DAMVIQNPRYQVTQFGKPVTLSCSQTLNHNVMYWYQQKSSQAPKLLFHYYDKDFNNEADTPDNFQSRRPNTSFCFLDIRSPGLGDTAMYLCATSRDLGGTYNEQFFGPGTRLTVL.

This clone has a handful of counts. The chain has TRBV2 and TRBJ1-2, with 11 bases fitting TRBD1. Germline V CDR1 and CDR2: SNHLY, FYNNEI. The CDR3 length is 19 residues. With 4 bases clipped from V and 2 bases from J, the junction kept 15 bases outside the gene matches. CDR3 loop: CASSAGFPGQGDRNYGYTF. The CDR3 nucleotides are TGTGCCAGCAGTGCGGGCTTTCCGGGACAGGGGGATCGCAACTATGGCTACACCTTC.

The gene calls are TRBV4-3 and TRBJ2-2; TRBD2 matches 13 bases. CDR1 is LGHNA and CDR2 is YSLEER in the germline V gene. J gave up 6 bases and V 4 bases, and 5 bases lay outside the gene matches. This CDR3 has 16 amino acids. DNA for the CDR3: TGCGCCAGCAGCCGCGGGGGACTAGCGGGATCCGGGGAGCTGTTTTTT. Encoded protein: CASSRGGLAGSGELFF.

This clone has only a few counts. This sequence joins TRBV7-2 and TRBJ1-1, with 8 bases matching TRBD1. The CDR3 has 16 amino acids. The trim removed 4 bases at V and 1 base at J, leaving 8 bases unmatched. The germline gives CDR1 SGHTA, CDR2 FQGNSA. CDR3 protein: CASSSPTGEWNTEAFF. The CDR3, as DNA: TGTGCCAGCAGCTCCCCGACAGGGGAATGGAACACTGAAGCTTTCTTT.

This clone came up once. The chain combines TRBV9 with TRBJ2-1; 11 nucleotides agree with TRBD2. Germline trimming cut 3 bases from V and 3 bases from J; bases unmatched to any gene: 5. The V gene's germline CDR1 is SGDLS and CDR2 YYNGEE. The CDR3 has 16 residues. CDR3 region: CASSELAGAHYNEQFF. The CDR3 DNA reads TGTGCCAGCAGCGAACTAGCGGGGGCTCACTACAATGAGCAGTTCTTC.

This chain connects TRBV7-9 to TRBJ1-4; possibly TRBD1 for D (6 bases). Looked up from germline, CDR1 is SEHNR and CDR2 is FQNEAQ (reference sequence). This CDR3 is built from 16 residues. The V gene lost 4 bases and the J gene lost 8 bases, with 20 bases spanning the gap. The CDR3 protein is CASSSPGQRYGEKLFF. The CDR3 nucleotides read TGTGCCAGCAGCTCCCCCGGACAGCGCTATGGGGAAAAACTGTTTTTT.

This rearrangement joins TRBV27 to TRBJ1-1; tentative D call: TRBD1 (6 bases). The germline V and J ends were trimmed by 3 bases and 1 base, with 18 bases remaining between them. This CDR3 has 17 amino acids. Germline assignment: CDR1 MNHEY and CDR2 SMNVEV (reference sequence). The CDR3: CASSFLPGGGPNTEAFF. CDR3 DNA sequence: TGTGCCAGCAGTTTCCTCCCTGGGGGGGGCCCGAACACTGAAGCTTTCTTT.

This clone came up a few times. This chain uses TRBV3-1 (or the pseudogene TRBV3-2) with TRBJ2-3; TRBD2 matches 9 bases. V shed 0 bases, J shed 6 bases, and the junction held 4 bases outside the gene matches. The V gene's germline CDR1 is LGHDT and CDR2 YNNKEL (reference sequence). This CDR3 is 15 amino acids long. The CDR3 DNA sequence: TGTGCCAGCAGCCAAGATCTTACTAGCGGGGATACGCAGTATTTT. Its translation is CASSQDLTSGDTQYF.